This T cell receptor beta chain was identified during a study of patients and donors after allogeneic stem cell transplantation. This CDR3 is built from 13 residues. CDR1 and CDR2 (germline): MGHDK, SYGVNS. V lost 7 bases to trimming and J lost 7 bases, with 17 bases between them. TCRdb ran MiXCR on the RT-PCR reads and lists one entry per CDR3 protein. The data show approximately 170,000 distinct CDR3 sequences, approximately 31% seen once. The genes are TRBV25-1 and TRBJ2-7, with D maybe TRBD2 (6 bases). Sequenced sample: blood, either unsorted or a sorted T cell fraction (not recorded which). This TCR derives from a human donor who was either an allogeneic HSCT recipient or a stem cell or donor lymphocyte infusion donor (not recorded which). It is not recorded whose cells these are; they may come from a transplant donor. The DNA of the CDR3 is TGTGCCAGCAACTCGGTCGGGAGCGGAGAGCAGTACTTC. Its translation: CASNSVGSGEQYF.